The 25 T cell receptor beta chains presented below share a single source sample, sequenced in a study of CD8+ T cells in alopecia areata. After isolation, RNA underwent reverse transcription to generate cDNA as the sequencing template. TCRdb's table, derived via immunoSEQ multiplex PCR, lists solely in-frame clones and lacks some. The sample has 130,000 to 150,000 clones, less than 65% seen once. The specimen sequenced was CD8+ T cells sorted from blood. The receptors shown here come from a human donor in good health.

This chain uses TRBV25-1 with TRBJ1-1, with 7 positions matching TRBD1. The CDR3 loop spans 13 amino acids. V shed 6 bases and J 4 bases; nucleotides not matched to a gene: 5. Germline CDR1 MGHDK, CDR2 SYGVNS. The CDR3 spells CASRQGGRTEAFF. In DNA form, the CDR3 reads TGTGCCAGCAGGCAGGGGGGCCGCACTGAAGCTTTCTTT. The full variable domain, its missing parts supplied by reference TRBV25-1 and TRBJ1-1, is EADIYQTPRYLVIGTGKKITLECSQTMGHDKMYWYQQDPGMELHLIHYSYGVNSTEKGDLSSESTVSRIRTEHFPLTLESARPSHTSQYLCASRQGGRTEAFFGQGTRLTVV.

This sequence joins TRBV29-1 and TRBJ2-1; 9 bases are shared with TRBD2. Looked up from germline, CDR1 is SQVTM and CDR2 is ANQGSEA. Trimming cost V 3 bases and J 4 bases; bases outside gene matches: 7. This CDR3 spans 15 amino acids. The CDR3 DNA reads TGCAGCGTTGAGGAAGGGCTAGCGGGGTACAATGAGCAGTTCTTC. This sequence encodes CSVEEGLAGYNEQFF.

V is TRBV28 and J is TRBJ1-5; the D gene is possibly TRBD1 (6 bases). V was cut by 6 bases and J by 1 base, with 13 bases left in between. The CDR3 has 15 amino acids. Germline loops: CDR1 MDHEN, CDR2 SYDVKM. The DNA for the CDR3 is TGTGCCAGCAGCCTGCCAGGGGTCAGCAATCAGCCCCAGCATTTT. The encoded protein is CASSLPGVSNQPQHF. The full variable domain, rest sourced from reference TRBV28 and TRBJ1-5, is DVKVTQSSRYLVKRTGEKVFLECVQDMDHENMFWYRQDPGLGLRLIYFSYDVKMKEKGDIPEGYSVSREKKERFSLILESASTNQTSMYLCASSLPGVSNQPQHFGDGTRLSIL.

The chain joins TRBV7-8 to TRBJ1-2, with unresolved D. The CDR3 is 14 residues long. Germline V gene sequence: CDR1 SGHVS, CDR2 FQNEAQ. The V and J ends lost 4 bases and 8 bases respectively, with 17 bases between them. The CDR3 region is CASSSRHPVLGYTF. In nucleotides, the CDR3 is TGTGCCAGCAGCTCCCGACACCCCGTCTTAGGCTACACCTTC.

The chain links TRBV7-9 to TRBJ2-5; 7 bases are shared with TRBD1. The germline V gene encodes CDR1 SEHNR and CDR2 FQNEAQ (reference sequence). CDR3 length equals 14 residues. The V gene end was trimmed by 2 bases and the J gene end by 2 bases; junction bases not matched to a gene: 2. The CDR3 sequence is CASSLRDRQETQYF. DNA of the CDR3: TGTGCCAGCAGCTTAAGGGACAGACAAGAGACCCAGTACTTC.

This clone appeared a few times. V usage is TRBV7-9 and J usage is TRBJ1-5; D gene ambiguous. CDR1 and CDR2 (germline): SEHNR, FQNEAQ (reference sequence). The CDR3 sequence is 13 residues long. V was pared by 3 bases and J by 7 bases, with 10 bases between. The CDR3 bases are TGTGCCAGCAGCTTGGAGGGTGCACAGCCCCAGCATTTT. Amino acid sequence: CASSLEGAQPQHF.

V gene TRBV27 combines with J gene TRBJ2-7; 7 bases map to TRBD1. The V segment lost 6 bases and the J segment 6 bases; nucleotides outside the gene matches: 11. Germline V gene data show CDR1 as MNHEY and CDR2 as SMNVEV (reference sequence). CDR3 length: 14 amino acids. The CDR3 sequence is CASSPPGQLSEQYF. Here the CDR3 DNA reads TGTGCCAGCAGCCCTCCGGGACAGCTATCCGAGCAGTACTTC.

This chain links TRBV27 with TRBJ1-1; 8 bases map to TRBD1. This CDR3 comprises 18 residues. Germline values: CDR1 MNHEY, CDR2 SMNVEV (reference sequence). Trimming removed 0 bases from V and 4 bases from J; junction bases left unmatched: 13. CDR3 sequence: CASSLSPGQGGKGTEAFF. DNA for the CDR3: TGTGCCAGCAGTTTATCCCCTGGACAGGGAGGCAAGGGCACTGAAGCTTTCTTT.

On this clone itself: The sample holds other DNA sequences that translate to the same CDR3. The rearrangement uses TRBV25-1 and TRBJ1-1; D unresolved. Deletions cut 4 bases from V and 0 bases from J, with 6 bases between. Germline CDR1 and CDR2: MGHDK and SYGVNS. The CDR3 loop spans 13 amino acids. CDR3 nucleotides: TGTGCCAGCAGTGCCGGCTTGAACACTGAAGCTTTCTTT. It translates to CASSAGLNTEAFF.

This clone has at least ten counts. This chain connects TRBV28 to TRBJ2-3; TRBD2 might be the D (6 bases). V lost 1 base, J lost 5 bases, and 13 bases lay in between. This CDR3 contains 15 residues. Germline CDR1 is MDHEN and CDR2 is SYDVKM. Here the CDR3 DNA reads TGTGCCAGCAGTTTATCTGGAGGGGCGGGAGATACGCAGTATTTT. Translated, it gives CASSLSGGAGDTQYF.

Here the CDR3 DNA reads TGCAGCGTTACAGACTACGAGCAGTACTTC. Translating gives CSVTDYEQYF. This chain joins TRBV29-1 and TRBJ2-7; D uncertain. Germline V lookup: CDR1 SQVTM, CDR2 ANQGSEA. CDR3 length equals 10 residues. V lost 5 bases and J lost 3, with 5 bases in between.

The gene calls are TRBV19 and TRBJ1-1; no clear D gene. Germline-derived CDR1 and CDR2 are LNHDA and SQIVND (reference sequence). The length of the CDR3 is 15 residues. V dropped 5 bases and J dropped 5 bases, with 18 bases sitting between them. The DNA for the CDR3 is TGTGCCAGTAGTTTTGTTCGACTTCCGGCGACTGAAGCTTTCTTT. Protein sequence: CASSFVRLPATEAFF.

The CDR3 sequence: CASSLLGGHYGYTF. In DNA, the CDR3 is TGTGCCAGCAGCCTTCTAGGCGGGCACTATGGCTACACCTTC. The chain has TRBV27 and TRBJ1-2; D is ambiguous. Trimming stripped 6 bases from V and 3 bases from J, with 14 bases between. In germline, CDR1 is MNHEY, CDR2 SMNVEV (reference sequence). CDR3 length: 14 amino acids.

The CDR3 loop reads CASSYGGETQYF. The DNA of the CDR3 is TGTGCCAGCAGTTACGGAGGAGAGACCCAGTACTTC. V and J are TRBV6-5 and TRBJ2-5; TRBD2 might be the D (5 bases). Trimming cost V 2 bases and J 4 bases, with 5 bases left between them. From germline, CDR1 is MNHEY and CDR2 SVGAGI. The CDR3 is made up of 12 amino acids.

This chain uses TRBV7-2 with TRBJ1-2; perhaps TRBD1 as D (5 bases). CDR3 length: 15 residues. Looked up from germline, CDR1 is SGHTA and CDR2 is FQGNSA. Trimming removed 1 base at V and 1 base at J, with 10 bases between. The CDR3 DNA follows: TGTGCCAGCAGCTTAGTTGCAGGGAATAACTATGGCTACACCTTC. It encodes CASSLVAGNNYGYTF.

The chain couples TRBV6-6 to TRBJ2-1; D may be TRBD2 (6 bases). This CDR3 region has 13 residues. CDR1 MNHNY and CDR2 SVGAGI come from the germline V gene (reference sequence). The V end lost 8 bases, the J end lost 6 bases, and 14 bases lay between the germline ends. The CDR3: CASGGRVGNEQFF. Written as DNA, the CDR3 is TGTGCCAGCGGAGGGAGAGTGGGCAATGAGCAGTTCTTC.

The rearrangement uses TRBV2 and TRBJ2-7, with 10 bases identical to TRBD2. Per germline, CDR1 SNHLY and CDR2 FYNNEI. Trimming removed 6 bases from V and 3 bases from J; junction bases left unmatched: 8. The CDR3 length is 15 residues. The CDR3: CASSPLTSGNYEQYF. The DNA of the CDR3 is TGTGCCAGCAGCCCCCTCACTAGCGGGAACTACGAGCAGTACTTC.

This clone came up a few times. V usage is TRBV29-1 and J usage is TRBJ2-7; D might be TRBD1 or TRBD2, each matching 6 bases. The V gene's germline CDR1 is SQVTM and CDR2 ANQGSEA. V lost 5 bases and J 6 bases, leaving 17 bases between the germline ends. The CDR3 extends over 13 amino acids. CDR3 DNA: TGCAGCGTTCGCGGGACAAGTCCTCTCGAGCAGTACTTC. This encodes CSVRGTSPLEQYF.

The gene calls are TRBV5-6 and TRBJ1-1, with 9 positions matching TRBD1. The CDR3 contains 19 residues. The J segment lost 1 base and the V segment lost 5 bases, leaving 18 bases of the junction unmatched. Germline lookup yields CDR1 SGHDT and CDR2 YYEEEE. The CDR3 region is CASSPRGRNRGQRNTEAFF. The DNA for the CDR3 is TGTGCCAGCAGTCCACGGGGGAGAAACAGGGGGCAGAGGAACACTGAAGCTTTCTTT.

The gene calls are TRBV15 and TRBJ2-7; tentative D call: TRBD2 (6 bases). CDR1 is LNHNV and CDR2 is YYDKDF in the germline V gene (reference sequence). This CDR3 is built from 13 residues. V was clipped by 2 bases and J by 5 bases, with 10 bases between them. DNA for the CDR3: TGTGCCACCAGCAGACCCCCGGGGGACGAGCAGTACTTC. Protein: CATSRPPGDEQYF.

This clone turned up a few times. The chain recombines TRBV2 with TRBJ2-3; 9 nucleotides match TRBD2. The J segment lost 4 bases and the V segment lost 7 bases, leaving 9 bases of the junction unmatched. The CDR3 covers 15 residues. Germline CDR1 SNHLY, CDR2 FYNNEI. CDR3 nucleotides: TGTGCCAGCAAATTAGCGGGGGCTGGCCCAGATACGCAGTATTTT. Translated, it gives CASKLAGAGPDTQYF.

The chain couples TRBV6-1 to TRBJ2-3; no firm D call. V was pared by 7 bases and J by 5 bases, with 16 bases between. Germline lookup yields CDR1 MNHNS and CDR2 SASEGT. This CDR3 region has 14 residues. The CDR3 is CASNVRLRIDTQYF. CDR3 sequence (DNA): TGTGCCAGCAATGTCCGCCTTCGGATAGATACGCAGTATTTT.

This clone was counted only a few times. The chain is built from TRBV29-1 and TRBJ1-2, with unresolved D. CDR3 length: 13 residues. V lost 7 bases and J 4 bases, leaving 16 bases between the germline ends. Germline CDR1 is SQVTM and CDR2 is ANQGSEA. The CDR3 spells CSARKPDSYGYTF. The CDR3 bases are TGCAGCGCCAGGAAGCCGGATAGCTATGGCTACACCTTC. The full variable domain, with the rest looked up from reference TRBV29-1 and TRBJ1-2, is SAVISQKPSRDICQRGTSLTIQCQVDSQVTMMFWYRQQPGQSLTLIATANQGSEATYESGFVIDKFPISRPNLTFSTLTVSNMSPEDSSIYLCSARKPDSYGYTFGSGTRLTVV.

The sample holds a few counts of this clone. The chain links TRBV7-9 to TRBJ2-2; no firm D call. Germline-derived CDR1 and CDR2 are SEHNR and FQNEAQ (reference sequence). Trimming shortened V by 0 bases and J by 4 bases, and 3 bases separated the two germline ends. The CDR3 is 13 amino acids. CDR3 DNA: TGTGCCAGCAGCTTAGCGCCCACCGGGGAGCTGTTTTTT. It codes for CASSLAPTGELFF.

This clone was recorded only once. V and J are TRBV25-1 and TRBJ2-1, with D unresolved. Germline CDR1 MGHDK, CDR2 SYGVNS. Trimming left V 6 bases short and J 4 bases short, with 10 bases between. There are 13 residues in the CDR3. The CDR3 protein is CASRQTTYNEQFF. The CDR3 DNA sequence: TGTGCCAGCAGGCAGACAACTTACAATGAGCAGTTCTTC.